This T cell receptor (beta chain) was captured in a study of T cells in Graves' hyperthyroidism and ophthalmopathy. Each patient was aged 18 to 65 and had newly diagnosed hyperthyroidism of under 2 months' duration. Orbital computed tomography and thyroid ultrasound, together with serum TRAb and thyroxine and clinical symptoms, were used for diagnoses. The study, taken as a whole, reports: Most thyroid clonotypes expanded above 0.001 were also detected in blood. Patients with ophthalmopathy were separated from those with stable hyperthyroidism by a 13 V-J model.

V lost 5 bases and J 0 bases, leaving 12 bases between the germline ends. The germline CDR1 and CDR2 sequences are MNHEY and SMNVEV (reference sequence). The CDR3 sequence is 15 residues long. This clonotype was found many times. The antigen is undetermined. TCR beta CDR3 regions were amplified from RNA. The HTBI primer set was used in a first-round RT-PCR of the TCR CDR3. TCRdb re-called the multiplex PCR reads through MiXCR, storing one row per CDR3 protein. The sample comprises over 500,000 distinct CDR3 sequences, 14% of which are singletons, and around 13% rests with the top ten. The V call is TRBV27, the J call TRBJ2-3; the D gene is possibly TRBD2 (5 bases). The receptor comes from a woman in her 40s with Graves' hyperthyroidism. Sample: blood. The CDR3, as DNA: TGTGCCAGCAGTCGACTTAGCGCCAGCACAGATACGCAGTATTTT. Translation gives CASSRLSASTDTQYF.